This T cell receptor beta chain was recorded in a study of PD-L1 blockade in urothelial cancer. Study in general: Blood underwent analysis 3 weeks (second dose) and 6 weeks after treatment began. Blood samples had a median of roughly 140,000 T cells.

Spike-ins of synthetic TCR analog templates went into each PCR. Profiling relied on immunoSEQ multiplex PCR, and the TCRdb table lists in-frame clones only, not all of them. The data hold approximately 88,000 clones, with 84% observed a single time. Time point meaning: pretreatment peripheral blood. CDR1 and CDR2 (germline): SGDLS, YYNGEE. The CDR3 extends over 15 amino acids. V was trimmed by 0 bases and J by 4 bases, leaving 11 bases between them. The chain employs TRBV9 and TRBJ1-3; D unclear. The clonotype originates from a man in his sixties with urothelial cancer. Sequenced material: PBMCs, taken around atezolizumab (anti-PD-L1) treatment. CDR3 DNA: TGTGCCAGCAGCGTAGGGCAGGCATCGGGAAACACCATATATTTT. Protein: CASSVGQASGNTIYF.